This T cell receptor (beta chain) appears in the sequencing data of a study of shared clonotypes between healthy human individuals. Study outcomes and limitations: Sampling used blood alone; tissue repertoires probably differ. The sharing of 4.5% to 5% of naive CD4 clonotypes was seen across several donors.

This clone was observed a single time. No antigen is known for it. At the deep level, the assay was run. Each cell subset's genomic DNA was divided evenly among several immunoSEQ plates. Repertoires were generated with immunoSEQ multiplex PCR, while TCRdb's copy carries only in-frame clones and drops some. The sample records 2 million to 2.5 million clones, approximately 95% being singletons. Losses at the gene ends were 2 bases for V and 2 bases for J; bases not matched to a gene: 2. This CDR3 region has 16 residues. Per the germline V gene, CDR1 is SGHTA and CDR2 is FQGTGA. The chain links TRBV7-3 to TRBJ2-3; 12 bases align to TRBD2. The receptor comes from a man aged 18 to 30 in good health. Some clones in this sample may be carry-over from other donors' samples. Source material: naive CD4+ T cells from PBMCs. Stated subset: CD45RA+ positively selected. CDR3 residues: CASSLGLAGPTDTQYF. The CDR3 region has the DNA TGTGCCAGCAGCTTAGGACTAGCGGGACCCACAGATACGCAGTATTTT.